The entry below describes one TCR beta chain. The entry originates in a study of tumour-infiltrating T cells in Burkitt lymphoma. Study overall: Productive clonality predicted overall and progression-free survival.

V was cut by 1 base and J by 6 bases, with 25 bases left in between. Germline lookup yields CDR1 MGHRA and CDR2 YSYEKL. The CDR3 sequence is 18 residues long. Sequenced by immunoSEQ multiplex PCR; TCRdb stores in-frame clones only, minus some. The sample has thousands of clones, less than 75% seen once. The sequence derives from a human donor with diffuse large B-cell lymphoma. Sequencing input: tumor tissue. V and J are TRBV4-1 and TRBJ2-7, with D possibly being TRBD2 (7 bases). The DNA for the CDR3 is TGCGCCAGCAGCCAAGTTTTGTTCGGCGGGGGCCTGCCAAGCGAGCAGTACTTC. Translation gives CASSQVLFGGGLPSEQYF.